The next 8 T cell receptor beta chains were all read from a single sample in a study of T cells in localized non-small cell lung cancer. TCRdb's table, derived via immunoSEQ multiplex PCR, lists solely in-frame clones and lacks some. The sample shows about 40,000 clones, 81% of them seen only once. This specimen was peripheral blood mononuclear cells, taken before any cancer treatment. The source of these receptors is a male donor aged 60 or over with stage II lung adenocarcinoma.

The chain joins TRBV6-5 to TRBJ1-1; weak D call: TRBD1 (5 bases). The CDR3 sequence is 14 residues long. Trimming took off 4 bases at V and 8 bases at J, with 17 bases between the two ends. Germline V CDR1 and CDR2: MNHEY, SVGAGI. CDR3 residues: CASSLGLEWGEAFF. CDR3 bases: TGTGCCAGCAGTTTGGGGCTAGAGTGGGGGGAAGCTTTCTTT.

The chain carries TRBV9 and TRBJ1-3; D remains unclear. Trimming shortened V by 2 bases and J by 0 bases, and 9 bases separated the two germline ends. The germline gives CDR1 SGDLS, CDR2 YYNGEE. This CDR3 comprises 15 residues. CDR3 in DNA: TGTGCCAGCAGCGTTTTGAAGGACTCTGGAAACACCATATATTTT. Residues: CASSVLKDSGNTIYF.

The chain is built from TRBV10-3 and TRBJ1-1, with TRBD1 identical over 10 bases. The germline gives CDR1 ENHRY, CDR2 SYGVKD. There are 15 residues in the CDR3. V dropped 3 bases and J dropped 7; count of bases not matched to a gene: 8. CDR3 region: CAISDSGTGALEAFF. In nucleotides, the CDR3 is TGTGCCATCAGTGACTCCGGGACAGGGGCACTTGAAGCTTTCTTT.

V and J are TRBV10-3 and TRBJ1-6, with 10 positions matching TRBD1. This CDR3 comprises 14 residues. Germline V lookup: CDR1 ENHRY, CDR2 SYGVKD. V dropped 7 bases and J dropped 7; count of bases not matched to a gene: 4. The chain's CDR3 is CAINPTGGNSPLHF. CDR3 nucleotide sequence: TGTGCCATCAACCCGACAGGGGGCAATTCACCCCTCCACTTT.

The rearrangement uses TRBV18 and TRBJ2-7; D ambiguous. The CDR3 totals 14 residues. Germline V gene data show CDR1 as KGHSH and CDR2 as LQKENI. Between the trimmed V and J ends, which lost 6 bases and 0 bases, there was a span of 12 bases. DNA of the CDR3: TGTGCCAGCTCCAACAGACTGGACTCCTACGAGCAGTACTTC. Residues: CASSNRLDSYEQYF. Supplemented by reference TRBV18 and TRBJ2-7, the full variable domain reads NAGVMQNPRHLVRRRGQEARLRCSPMKGHSHVYWYRQLPEEGLKFMVYLQKENIIDESGMPKERFSAEFPKEGPSILRIQQVVRGDSAAYFCASSNRLDSYEQYFGPGTRLTVT.

The V gene is TRBV6-6, the J gene TRBJ1-3; D gene ambiguous. The V and J ends lost 8 bases and 0 bases respectively, with 14 bases between them. The CDR3 extends over 15 amino acids. CDR1 is MNHNY, CDR2 SVGAGI, per germline (reference sequence). The CDR3 spells CASYAPGSSGNTIYF. The DNA of the CDR3 is TGTGCCAGCTACGCTCCGGGGAGCTCTGGAAACACCATATATTTT.

The J gene is TRBJ2-2, the V gene TRBV11-2; TRBD1 is a possible D gene (5 bases). Looked up from germline, CDR1 is SGHAT and CDR2 is FQNNGV. V shed 2 bases and J shed 3 bases, with 16 bases lying between them. This CDR3 spans 17 amino acids. CDR3: CASSLTGRRVDTGELFF. For the CDR3, the DNA is TGTGCCAGCAGCTTAACCGGCCGCAGGGTGGACACCGGGGAGCTGTTTTTT.

The V call is TRBV19, the J call TRBJ1-5, with TRBD1 as a possible D gene (5 bases). Trimming took off 3 bases at V and 2 bases at J, with 11 bases between the two ends. CDR1 and CDR2 (germline): LNHDA, SQIVND (reference sequence). The CDR3 extends over 15 amino acids. The CDR3 nucleotides read TGTGCCAGTAGTATCTCAGGGAGCGGCAATCAGCCCCAGCATTTT. The encoded protein is CASSISGSGNQPQHF. Full variable domain (rest looked up from reference TRBV19 and TRBJ1-5): DGGITQSPKYLFRKEGQNVTLSCEQNLNHDAMYWYRQDPGQGLRLIYYSQIVNDFQKGDIAEGYSVSREKKESFPLTVTSAQKNPTAFYLCASSISGSGNQPQHFGDGTRLSIL.